The 5 T cell receptor beta chains listed next were all sequenced from one sample in a study of PD-1 blockade in mismatch repair-deficient tumors. Some clones are missing from TCRdb's copy, which holds only in-frame ones; the method was immunoSEQ multiplex PCR. The sample has some 40,000 clones, approximately 80% seen once. Sequencing used PBMCs, obtained approximately 9 months after starting pembrolizumab. The source is an adult with mismatch repair-deficient cancer.

This sequence joins TRBV30 and TRBJ2-5; 11 nucleotides match TRBD2. Germline V gene data show CDR1 as GTSNPN and CDR2 as SVGIG (reference sequence). Losses at the gene ends were 0 bases for V and 4 bases for J; bases not matched to a gene: 7. The CDR3 has 16 amino acids. In DNA, the CDR3 is TGTGCCTGGAGTGTAGGTGGTAGCGGGGGGGCAGAGACCCAGTACTTC. Translation gives CAWSVGGSGGAETQYF.

The V gene is TRBV19, the J gene TRBJ1-1; 7 bases are shared with TRBD1. With V trimmed by 6 bases and J by 6 bases, 13 bases remained unmatched. Germline V lookup: CDR1 LNHDA, CDR2 SQIVND (reference sequence). The CDR3 consists of 15 residues. The CDR3 DNA sequence: TGTGCCAGTAGCTTCGCCGGGACAGTGAAACCTGAAGCTTTCTTT. Encoded protein: CASSFAGTVKPEAFF. Supplemented by reference TRBV19 and TRBJ1-1, the full variable domain reads DGGITQSPKYLFRKEGQNVTLSCEQNLNHDAMYWYRQDPGQGLRLIYYSQIVNDFQKGDIAEGYSVSREKKESFPLTVTSAQKNPTAFYLCASSFAGTVKPEAFFGQGTRLTVV.

J is TRBJ1-1 and V is TRBV27; 7 bases line up with TRBD1. V lost 3 bases and J lost 1; bases outside the gene matches: 5. Germline loops: CDR1 MNHEY, CDR2 SMNVEV (reference sequence). The CDR3 has 15 residues. The CDR3 here is CASSFQGQWNTEAFF. Here the CDR3 DNA reads TGTGCCAGCAGTTTCCAGGGACAGTGGAACACTGAAGCTTTCTTT.

The V and J genes are TRBV5-1 and TRBJ1-4, with 9 bases aligning to TRBD1. V was pared by 4 bases and J by 8 bases, with 6 bases of the junction left unmatched. CDR1 is SGHRS, CDR2 YFSETQ, per germline. The CDR3 runs to 14 residues. The CDR3 DNA sequence: TGCGCCAGCAGCCCCGGGACAGGGCAGGAAAAACTGTTTTTT. This codes for CASSPGTGQEKLFF.

The rearrangement uses TRBV29-1 and TRBJ1-2, with a possible D match to TRBD1 (6 bases). This CDR3 has 12 amino acids. Germline assignment: CDR1 SQVTM and CDR2 ANQGSEA. Deletions cut 6 bases from V and 5 bases from J, with 13 bases between. The CDR3 DNA is TGCAGCGTGGACGACGACAGGTATGGCTACACCTTC. Translation gives CSVDDDRYGYTF.